Detailed here is one T cell receptor beta chain. What it binds is unknown. The data stem from a study of blood T cells in healthy people across ages. General study findings and limits: Age brought a roughly linear fall in TCR beta diversity measured per million T cells. The study could not conclusively compare naive and antigen-experienced cells, given its unsorted PBMCs.

A sample-barcoded 5' primer and a J-beta primer mix were used in a second PCR of roughly 7 to 11 cycles. TCRdb used MiXCR to reprocess the 5' RACE reads, holding one entry per CDR3 protein. The sample consists of over 1,300,000 distinct CDR3 sequences, roughly 60% of them appearing once. The sequenced sample consisted of blood. This TCR was recovered from a man younger than 30 in good health.

CDR3 residues: CASSSTGFGLYGYTF. In DNA form, the CDR3 reads TGTGCCAGCAGTTCTACAGGGTTCGGGCTCTATGGCTACACCTTC. The rearrangement joins TRBV12-3 or TRBV12-4 to TRBJ1-2; D possibly corresponds to TRBD1 (6 bases). The CDR3 consists of 15 residues. Trimming took 4 bases from V and 4 from J, leaving 16 bases between them.